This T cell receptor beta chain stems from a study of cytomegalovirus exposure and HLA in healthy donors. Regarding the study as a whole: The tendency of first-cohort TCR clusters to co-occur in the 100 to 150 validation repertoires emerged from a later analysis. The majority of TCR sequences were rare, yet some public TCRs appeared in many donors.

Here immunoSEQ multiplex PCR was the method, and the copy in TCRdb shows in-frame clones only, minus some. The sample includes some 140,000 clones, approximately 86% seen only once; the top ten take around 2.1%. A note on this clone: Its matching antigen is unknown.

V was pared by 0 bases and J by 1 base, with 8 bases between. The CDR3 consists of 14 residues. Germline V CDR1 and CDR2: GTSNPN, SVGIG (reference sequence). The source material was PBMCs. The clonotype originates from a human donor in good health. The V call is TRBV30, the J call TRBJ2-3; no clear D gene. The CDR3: CAWSVSRGTDTQYF. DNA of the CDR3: TGTGCCTGGAGTGTCTCGAGAGGCACAGATACGCAGTATTTT.